The 20 T cell receptor beta chains given below trace back to one sample, sequenced in a study of Graves' ophthalmopathy and Graves' hyperthyroidism. For repertoire sequencing, the TCR beta CDR3 regions were amplified from RNA transcripts. HTBI-primed RT-PCR formed the first round, and a multiplex PCR formed the second. TCRdb ran MiXCR on the multiplex PCR reads and lists one entry per CDR3 protein. The sample lists 350,000 to 450,000 distinct CDR3 sequences, roughly 20% seen once, with roughly 3% in the top ten. Source material: peripheral blood. These receptors originate from a woman younger than 35 with stable Graves' hyperthyroidism.

Ten or more counts support this clonotype. The chain is built from TRBV6-2 or TRBV6-3 and TRBJ1-5, with D hard to call. This CDR3 is built from 13 residues. Trimming removed 7 bases at V and 4 bases at J, with 11 bases between. Germline V gene sequence: CDR1 MNHEY, CDR2 SVGEGT. This chain's CDR3 is CASTPGTNQPQHF. CDR3 nucleotides: TGTGCCAGCACCCCGGGCACTAATCAGCCCCAGCATTTT.

This clonotype appeared many times. V is TRBV5-5 and J is TRBJ1-1; D gene unclear. Germline loops: CDR1 SGHKS, CDR2 YYEKEE (reference sequence). The CDR3 consists of 16 residues. Between the trimmed V and J ends, which lost 3 bases and 1 base, there was a span of 16 bases. Written as DNA, the CDR3 is TGTGCCAGCAGCTCGTATCTGGGTCGGGGGAACACTGAAGCTTTCTTT. Its protein is CASSSYLGRGNTEAFF.

At least ten counts were recorded for this clonotype. The chain carries TRBV28 and TRBJ2-7; TRBD2 aligns across 9 bases. The V gene end was trimmed by 6 bases and the J gene end by 6 bases; junction bases not matched to a gene: 9. Germline CDR1 MDHEN, CDR2 SYDVKM. The CDR3 sequence is 14 residues long. CDR3 in amino acids: CASRSPAGGREQYF. CDR3 coding DNA: TGTGCCAGCAGATCCCCGGCGGGAGGGCGCGAGCAGTACTTC.

This clonotype has ten or more counts. The chain employs TRBV4-1 and TRBJ1-2, with D tentatively TRBD1 (6 bases). V shed 3 bases and J shed 13 bases, with 12 bases lying between them. The germline V gene encodes CDR1 MGHRA and CDR2 YSYEKL. The CDR3 totals 11 residues. Here the CDR3 reads CASSHRGNITF. CDR3 coding DNA: TGCGCCAGCAGCCATAGGGGGAACATCACCTTC.

The table lists this clonotype with many counts. The rearrangement links TRBV2 to TRBJ1-1; TRBD1 aligns across 10 bases. Per germline, CDR1 SNHLY and CDR2 FYNNEI. The CDR3 is made up of 16 amino acids. The trim removed 4 bases at V and 5 bases at J, leaving 10 bases unmatched. The CDR3 DNA reads as TGTGCCAGCAGTGTTGGCGACAGGGGGCGCGGGACTGAAGCTTTCTTT. Protein: CASSVGDRGRGTEAFF.

The rearrangement joins TRBV7-2 to TRBJ1-5; 11 bases are shared with TRBD1. Germline CDR1 is SGHTA and CDR2 is FQGNSA. The length of the CDR3 is 15 residues. The V and J ends lost 5 bases and 4 bases, in that order; junction bases with no gene match: 4. CDR3 residues: CASSLGQGANQPQHF. CDR3 DNA: TGTGCCAGCAGCCTAGGACAGGGGGCGAATCAGCCCCAGCATTTT. The full variable domain, its missing parts supplied by reference TRBV7-2 and TRBJ1-5, is GAGVSQSPSNKVTEKGKDVELRCDPISGHTALYWYRQSLGQGLEFLIYFQGNSAPDKSGLPSDRFSAERTGGSVSTLTIQRTQQEDSAVYLCASSLGQGANQPQHFGDGTRLSIL.

The sample holds many counts of this clonotype. The chain links TRBV20-1 to TRBJ2-7; D is perhaps TRBD2 (5 bases). V lost 1 base, J lost 1 base, and 14 bases lay in between. Germline loops: CDR1 DFQATT, CDR2 SNEGSKA (reference sequence). This CDR3 spans 15 amino acids. CDR3 bases: TGCAGTGCTAGAGGAGGGCCTCATAGATCCTACGAGCAGTACTTC. Its translation: CSARGGPHRSYEQYF.

The gene calls are TRBV12-3 or TRBV12-4 and TRBJ2-5; D possibly corresponds to TRBD2 (6 bases). Trimming pared 10 bases from V and 4 bases from J, leaving 16 bases between. The CDR3 spans 13 residues. CDR3 in DNA: TGTGCCACGCTCCAGGGAGGAGGAGAGACCCAGTACTTC. This sequence encodes CATLQGGGETQYF.

J is TRBJ1-5 and V is TRBV6-1, with D possibly being TRBD1 (5 bases). The V end was cut by 8 bases, the J end by 1 base, with 15 bases between. The CDR3 covers 15 residues. The germline gives CDR1 MNHNS, CDR2 SASEGT. The CDR3 spells CASPFETVSNQPQHF. The CDR3 region has the DNA TGTGCCAGCCCCTTCGAGACAGTAAGCAATCAGCCCCAGCATTTT.

This chain uses TRBV12-3 or TRBV12-4 with TRBJ1-6, with 7 bases aligning to TRBD1. With V trimmed by 3 bases and J by 5 bases, 13 bases remained unmatched. CDR3 length equals 18 residues. CDR3 in amino acids: CASSLTGNMQYNNSPLHF. In DNA form, the CDR3 reads TGTGCCAGCAGTTTGACAGGGAATATGCAATACAATAATTCACCCCTCCACTTT.

This clonotype occurred many times. The V and J genes are TRBV12-3 or TRBV12-4 and TRBJ1-5, with a weak D call TRBD1 (6 bases). With 6 bases removed from V and 4 bases from J, the gap between germline ends came to 19 bases. The CDR3 consists of 16 residues. The CDR3 protein is CASSPRGGLRNQPQHF. The DNA for the CDR3 is TGTGCCAGCAGCCCACGCGGGGGCCTGAGGAATCAGCCCCAGCATTTT.

This clonotype was picked up many times. The chain combines TRBV12-3 or TRBV12-4 with TRBJ2-7; 9 nucleotides line up with TRBD2. This CDR3 spans 15 amino acids. Unmatched junction bases numbered 6, after V lost 3 bases and J lost 3 bases. The CDR3 reads CASSFLAGAGYEQYF. CDR3 DNA sequence: TGTGCCAGCAGTTTCTTAGCGGGAGCTGGCTACGAGCAGTACTTC.

This clonotype was recorded many times. The V and J genes are TRBV15 and TRBJ2-5; unclear D gene. This CDR3 is 10 amino acids long. Germline assignment: CDR1 LNHNV and CDR2 YYDKDF (reference sequence). V gave up 3 bases and J gave up 6 bases, with 2 bases separating them. CDR3 in DNA: TGTGCCACCAGCAGGCAGACCCAGTACTTC. It codes for CATSRQTQYF.

In its sample, this clonotype was seen many times. The rearrangement joins TRBV7-2 to TRBJ2-7, with D perhaps TRBD1 (6 bases). V lost 0 bases and J 0 bases, leaving 9 bases between the germline ends. The CDR3 length is 15 residues. Germline CDR1 is SGHTA and CDR2 is FQGNSA. CDR3 in DNA: TGTGCCAGCAGCTTAGCGGGGGCACTCTCCTACGAGCAGTACTTC. Its translation is CASSLAGALSYEQYF.

This clonotype was detected many times. The V gene is TRBV19, the J gene TRBJ1-1; 7 bases agree with TRBD1. The CDR3 consists of 14 residues. The V segment lost 6 bases and the J segment 6 bases; nucleotides outside the gene matches: 10. Germline assignment: CDR1 LNHDA and CDR2 SQIVND (reference sequence). The CDR3 sequence: CASRDATGVPEAFF. The CDR3 nucleotides read TGTGCCAGTAGAGATGCAACAGGGGTCCCTGAAGCTTTCTTT.

This clonotype was counted many times. This chain links TRBV30 with TRBJ1-2; tentative D call: TRBD1 (6 bases). V was cut by 2 bases and J by 1 base, with 8 bases left in between. The CDR3 is 13 amino acids. In germline, CDR1 is GTSNPN, CDR2 SVGIG (reference sequence). The DNA for the CDR3 is TGTGCCTGGAGTAAGGACAGTAACTATGGCTACACCTTC. Protein sequence: CAWSKDSNYGYTF.

This chain connects TRBV6-5 to TRBJ1-1, with no clear D. With 4 bases removed from V and 0 bases from J, the gap between germline ends came to 12 bases. The CDR3 totals 15 residues. Germline V CDR1 and CDR2: MNHEY, SVGAGI. The CDR3 DNA follows: TGTGCCAGCAGTTCCCTCGTTAGACTGAACACTGAAGCTTTCTTT. It codes for CASSSLVRLNTEAFF.

This chain links TRBV28 with TRBJ2-5; 8 bases align to TRBD1. With V trimmed by 3 bases and J by 5 bases, 5 bases remained unmatched. The CDR3 covers 14 residues. CDR1 MDHEN and CDR2 SYDVKM come from the germline V gene. The CDR3 spells CASSLTGDRETQYF. In DNA, the CDR3 is TGTGCCAGCAGTTTGACAGGGGATAGGGAGACCCAGTACTTC.

The J gene is TRBJ2-2, the V gene TRBV28, with D possibly TRBD1 on 6 matching bases. V gave up 10 bases and J gave up 0 bases, with 12 bases separating them. Germline CDR1 and CDR2: MDHEN and SYDVKM. This CDR3 contains 14 residues. CDR3 nucleotide sequence: TGTGCCACCCAGACAGGCCCGAACACCGGGGAGCTGTTTTTT. It translates to CATQTGPNTGELFF.

The CDR3 sequence: CASSFGTSLNSPLHF. CDR3 sequence (DNA): TGTGCCAGCAGTTTCGGGACATCCCTTAATTCACCCCTCCACTTT. The chain links TRBV27 to TRBJ1-6; D perhaps matches TRBD1 (6 bases). The CDR3 runs to 15 residues. Trimming took 3 bases from V and 6 from J, leaving 12 bases between them. Germline V CDR1 and CDR2: MNHEY, SMNVEV (reference sequence).